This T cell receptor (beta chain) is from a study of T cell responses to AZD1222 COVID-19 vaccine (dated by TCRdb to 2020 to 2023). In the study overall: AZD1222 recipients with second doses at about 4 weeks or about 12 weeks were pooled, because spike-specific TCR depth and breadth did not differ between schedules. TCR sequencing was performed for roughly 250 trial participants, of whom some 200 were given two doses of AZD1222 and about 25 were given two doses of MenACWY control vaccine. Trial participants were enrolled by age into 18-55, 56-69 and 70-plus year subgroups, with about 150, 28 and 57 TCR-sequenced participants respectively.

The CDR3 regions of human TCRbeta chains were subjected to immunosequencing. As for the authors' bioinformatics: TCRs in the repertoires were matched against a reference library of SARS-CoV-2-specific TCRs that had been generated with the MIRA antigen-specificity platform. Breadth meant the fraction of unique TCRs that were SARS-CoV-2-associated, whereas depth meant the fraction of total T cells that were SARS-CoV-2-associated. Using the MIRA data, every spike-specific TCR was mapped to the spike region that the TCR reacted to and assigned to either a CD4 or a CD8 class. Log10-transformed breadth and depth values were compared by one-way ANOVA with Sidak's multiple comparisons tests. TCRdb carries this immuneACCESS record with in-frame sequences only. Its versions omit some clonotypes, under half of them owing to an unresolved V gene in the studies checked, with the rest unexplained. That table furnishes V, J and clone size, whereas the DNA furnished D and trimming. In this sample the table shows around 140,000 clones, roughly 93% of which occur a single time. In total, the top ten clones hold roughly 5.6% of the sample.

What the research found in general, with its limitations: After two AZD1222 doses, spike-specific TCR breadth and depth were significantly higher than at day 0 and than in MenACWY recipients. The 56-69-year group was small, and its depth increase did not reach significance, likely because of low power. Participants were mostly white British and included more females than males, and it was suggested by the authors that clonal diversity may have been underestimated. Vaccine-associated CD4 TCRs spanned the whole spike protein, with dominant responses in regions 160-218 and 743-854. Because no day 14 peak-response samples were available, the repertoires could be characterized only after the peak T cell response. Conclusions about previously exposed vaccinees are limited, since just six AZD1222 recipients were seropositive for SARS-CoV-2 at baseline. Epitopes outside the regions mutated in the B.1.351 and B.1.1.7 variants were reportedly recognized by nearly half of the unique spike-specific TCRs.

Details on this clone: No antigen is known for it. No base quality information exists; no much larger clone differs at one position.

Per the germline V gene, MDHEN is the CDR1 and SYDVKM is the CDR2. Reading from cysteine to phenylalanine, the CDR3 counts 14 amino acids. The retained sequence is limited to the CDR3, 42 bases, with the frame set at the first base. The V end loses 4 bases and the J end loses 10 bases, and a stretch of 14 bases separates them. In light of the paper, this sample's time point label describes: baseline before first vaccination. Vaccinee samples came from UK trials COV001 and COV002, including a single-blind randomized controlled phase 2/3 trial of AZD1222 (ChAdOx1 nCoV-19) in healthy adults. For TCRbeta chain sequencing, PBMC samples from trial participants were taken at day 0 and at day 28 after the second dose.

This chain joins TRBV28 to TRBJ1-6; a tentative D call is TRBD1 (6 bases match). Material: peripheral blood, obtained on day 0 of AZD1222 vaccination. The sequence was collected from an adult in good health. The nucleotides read TGTGCCAGCAGTTCGGCAGGGGCGAACTCACCCCTCCACTTT. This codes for CASSSAGANSPLHF.